These T cell receptor beta chains were read from a single sample in a study of T-cell reconstitution after alpha-beta-depleted transplantation in children. From the PCR reads, TCRdb called clonotypes with MiXCR, one entry per CDR3 protein. The profile shows about 610,000 distinct CDR3 sequences, approximately 10% of them singletons. Sequenced here: PBMCs from the stem cell graft donor, sampled from the stem cell graft. These receptor sequences come from a human donor who donated a stem cell graft to a child with acute myeloid leukemia. The CDR3 runs from the conserved cysteine through the conserved F or W. D genes are given only for firm matches. Clone size is stated in some rows and not others, as once, few, many or a class when expanded.

TRBD2	TRBV9	TRBJ2-1	few	CASSPRLADYNEQFF	TGTGCCAGCAGCCCGAGACTAGCGGACTACAATGAGCAGTTCTTC
.	TRBV20-1	TRBJ2-1	.	CSARSGGGNEQFF	TGCAGTGCTAGGAGTGGGGGAGGCAATGAGCAGTTCTTC
.	TRBV6-1	TRBJ1-5	.	CASSAGRSNQPQHF	TGTGCCAGCAGTGCCGGACGGAGCAATCAGCCCCAGCATTTT
TRBD2	TRBV6-1	TRBJ2-1	.	CASRSPSGSGNEQFF	TGTGCCAGCAGATCCCCTAGCGGGAGTGGTAATGAGCAGTTCTTC
TRBD1	TRBV10-3	TRBJ2-1	many	CAISSGTGYNEQFF	TGTGCCATCAGCTCCGGGACAGGTTACAATGAGCAGTTCTTC
.	TRBV6-2/TRBV6-3	TRBJ2-1	.	CASRTNQIGKNEQFF	TGTGCCAGCAGAACTAACCAGATAGGGAAAAATGAGCAGTTCTTC
.	TRBV9	TRBJ2-7	many	CASSPKTVGTYEQYF	TGTGCCAGCAGCCCGAAGACAGTGGGGACCTACGAGCAGTACTTC
TRBD1	TRBV9	TRBJ1-4	.	CASSVGDTKGQTSTKLFF	TGTGCCAGCAGCGTAGGAGACACCAAGGGACAGACCTCTACAAAGCTGTTTTTT
TRBD2	TRBV6-5	TRBJ2-3	few	CASTRLAGVTDTQYF	TGTGCCAGCACCCGACTAGCGGGAGTCACAGATACGCAGTATTTT
TRBD2	TRBV4-3	TRBJ2-2	.	CASSQFPGLAGGQGGELFF	TGCGCCAGCAGCCAATTTCCGGGACTAGCGGGAGGACAGGGCGGGGAGCTGTTTTTT
.	TRBV7-9	TRBJ2-3	many	CASSLGRGGGTDTQYF	TGTGCCAGCAGCTTAGGGAGGGGAGGCGGTACAGATACGCAGTATTTT
.	TRBV12-3/TRBV12-4	TRBJ2-5	many	CASSNPAAKETQYF	TGTGCCAGCAGCAACCCCGCTGCTAAAGAGACCCAGTACTTC
TRBD2	TRBV7-7	TRBJ2-1	few	CASSFTTSEYNEQFF	TGTGCTAGCAGCTTTACGACTAGCGAGTACAATGAGCAGTTCTTC
.	TRBV2	TRBJ1-1	few	CASSEQVSNTEAFF	TGTGCCAGCAGTGAACAGGTCTCGAACACTGAAGCTTTCTTT
.	TRBV30	TRBJ2-1	few	CAWSRVIGNEQFF	TGTGCCTGGAGTCGAGTAATCGGCAATGAGCAGTTCTTC
TRBD1	TRBV20-1	TRBJ2-1	.	CSARALGQGPYNEQFF	TGCAGTGCTAGAGCCCTGGGACAGGGGCCATACAATGAGCAGTTCTTC
TRBD1	TRBV7-9	TRBJ2-2	many	CASSLGAGTGSGELFF	TGTGCCAGCAGCTTAGGTGCCGGGACAGGGTCCGGGGAGCTGTTTTTT